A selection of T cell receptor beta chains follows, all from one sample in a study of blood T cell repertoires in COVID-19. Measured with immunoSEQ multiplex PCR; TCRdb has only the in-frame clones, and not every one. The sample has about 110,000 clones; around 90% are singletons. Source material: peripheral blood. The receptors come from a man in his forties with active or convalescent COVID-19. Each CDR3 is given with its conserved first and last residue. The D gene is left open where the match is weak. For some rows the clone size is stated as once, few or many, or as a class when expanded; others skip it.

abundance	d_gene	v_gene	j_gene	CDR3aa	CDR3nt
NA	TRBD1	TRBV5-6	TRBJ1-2	CASSYRQGGSYGYTF	TGTGCCAGCAGTTACCGACAGGGAGGTTCCTATGGCTACACCTTC
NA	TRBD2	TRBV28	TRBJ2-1	CASSFQAGGIEQFF	TGTGCCAGCAGTTTTCAAGCGGGAGGAATTGAGCAGTTCTTC
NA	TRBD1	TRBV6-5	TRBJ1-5	CASNRGNSNQPQHF	TGTGCCAGCAACAGGGGAAATAGCAATCAGCCCCAGCATTTT
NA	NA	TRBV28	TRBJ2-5	CASSLRVQETQYF	TGTGCCAGCAGTTTACGGGTACAAGAGACCCAGTACTTC
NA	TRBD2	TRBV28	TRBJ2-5	CASTRWGAGGVETQYF	TGTGCCAGCACGCGCTGGGGGGCGGGAGGAGTGGAGACCCAGTACTTC
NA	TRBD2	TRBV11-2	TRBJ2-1	CASSSVSGTSYNEQFF	TGTGCCAGCAGCTCGGTTAGCGGGACCTCCTACAATGAGCAGTTCTTC
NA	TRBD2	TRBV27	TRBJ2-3	CASSFASGRTDTQYF	TGTGCCAGCAGTTTTGCTAGCGGGAGGACAGATACGCAGTATTTT
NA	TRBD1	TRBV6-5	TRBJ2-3	CASRRLQQGSDTQYF	TGTGCCAGCAGGCGGCTACAACAGGGGTCAGATACGCAGTATTTT
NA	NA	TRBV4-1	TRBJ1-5	CASSLGAGNQPQHF	TGCGCCAGCAGCCTGGGGGCTGGCAATCAGCCCCAGCATTTT
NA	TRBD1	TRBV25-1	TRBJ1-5	CASSETGGRYQPQHF	TGTGCCAGCAGCGAAACAGGGGGCAGATATCAGCCCCAGCATTTT
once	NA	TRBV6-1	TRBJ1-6	CASSEQGYNSPLHF	TGTGCCAGCAGTGAACAGGGGTATAATTCACCCCTCCACTTT
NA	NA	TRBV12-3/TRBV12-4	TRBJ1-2	CASTVQHNYGYTF	TGTGCCAGCACCGTCCAACATAACTATGGCTACACCTTC
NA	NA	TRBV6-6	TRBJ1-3	CASSPGGGVLSGNTIYF	TGTGCCAGCAGTCCCGGGGGGGGCGTTTTATCTGGAAACACCATATATTTT
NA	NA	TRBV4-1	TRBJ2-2	CASSQGSPGELFF	TGCGCCAGCAGCCAGGGGAGCCCCGGGGAGCTGTTTTTT
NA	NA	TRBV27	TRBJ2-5	CASSPMETQYF	TGTGCCAGCAGTCCCATGGAGACCCAGTACTTC
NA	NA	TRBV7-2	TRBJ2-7	CASSPPTSYEQYF	TGTGCCAGCAGCCCCCCAACCAGCTACGAGCAGTACTTC
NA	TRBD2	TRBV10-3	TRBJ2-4	CAISDPWAGDGGGSKNIQYF	TGTGCCATCAGTGACCCCTGGGCGGGAGACGGTGGCGGGTCCAAAAACATTCAGTACTTC